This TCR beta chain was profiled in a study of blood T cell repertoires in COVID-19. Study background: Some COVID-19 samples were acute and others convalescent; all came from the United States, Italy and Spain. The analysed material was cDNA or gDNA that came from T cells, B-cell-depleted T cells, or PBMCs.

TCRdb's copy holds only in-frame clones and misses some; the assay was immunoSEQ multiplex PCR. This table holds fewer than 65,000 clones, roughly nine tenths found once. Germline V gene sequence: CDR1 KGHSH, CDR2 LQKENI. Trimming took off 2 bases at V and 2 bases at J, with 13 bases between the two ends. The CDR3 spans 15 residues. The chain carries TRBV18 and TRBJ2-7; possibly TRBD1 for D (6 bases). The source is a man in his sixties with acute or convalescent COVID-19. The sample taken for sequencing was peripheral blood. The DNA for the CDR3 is TGTGCCAGCTCACCATATCGGGACACCGCCTACGAGCAGTACTTC. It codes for CASSPYRDTAYEQYF.